This TCR beta chain derives from a study of shared clonotypes between healthy human individuals (dated by TCRdb to 2018 to 2021). The study in broad terms: The cohort comprised a couple of women and three men aged 18 to 49 years. For each donor, CD4 naive and CD4 memory were each run on three plates, CD8 naive on two plates, and CD8 memory on one plate. Blood TCR repertoires of five healthy adults were deeply sequenced to estimate repertoire size and the extent of clonotype sharing between individuals. Different laboratories and diverse techniques were used to prepare libraries and sequence TCR repertoires, to increase sequencing depth and limit assay-specific biases. Leukapheresis yielded between about 0.9 and 9.5 billion PBMCs per donor.

The donors were healthy, HIV-negative adults who had no recently reported acute infections or vaccinations. Only Caucasian adults living in Nashville, Tennessee, USA were represented among the donors. CD4+ T cells were enriched by magnetic negative selection, after which naive cells were positively selected on CD45RA and the negative fraction was taken as the memory subset. After blood collection by leukapheresis, PBMCs were isolated using Ficoll-Histopaque density gradient centrifugation and then cryopreserved in the vapor phase of liquid nitrogen. Analytical flow cytometry was used to check the purity and quantity of each magnetically sorted T cell population. From each sorted fraction, genomic DNA was isolated and quantified by UV absorbance on a Nanodrop 2000c. As concerns this clone: The antigen this receptor binds is unknown. It has no much larger one-base neighbor in the sample; base qualities were not kept.

Beyond this particular receptor, the publication reports: Pairwise subsampling indicated that sequencing depth was expected to affect the degree of clonotype sharing among donors. Sampling was restricted to blood, and TCR repertoires in tissue are likely to differ from TCR repertoires in blood. Clonotypes shared by all four sorted-subset donors showed higher generation probabilities than non-shared clonotypes. Even with the large sequencing depth, rarefaction of the sorted-subset datasets indicated that sequencing was incomplete. Larger estimated clonotype richness was generally found for naive subsets than for memory subsets. Sharing across a handful of donors was observed for around 5% of naive CD4, around 3.5% of naive CD8, 2% to 2.5% of memory CD4, and roughly 0.4% of memory CD8 clonotypes. The small number of donors limited the genetic and exposure-history diversity represented.

Using the deep immunoSEQ assay, multiplex PCR amplified TCR CDR3 regions from genomic DNA. Genomic DNA extracted from each cell subset was distributed evenly over all wells of several immunoSEQ 96-well plates, and each plate served as one replicate. For sorted subsets, approximately 190 ng genomic DNA, equal to tens of thousands of T cell genomes, was loaded into each replicate PCR. The purified libraries were quantified using a Qubit 3.0 fluorometer, sized with a Bioanalyzer 2100, and then quantified again using the KAPA Library Quantification kit. Every immunoSEQ 96-well plate was sequenced on a separate single-read 150-cycle Illumina NextSeq 550 flow cell. Per the source publication's procedure: The immunoSEQ output contained only junctional sequences without quality scores, so filtering could not match that applied to full-length reads. To assign V/J genes and CDR3, sequences were annotated using PyIR, a Python wrapper for IgBLAST v1.9, with IMGT germline references. Reads with weak V/J assignments (E-value above 1e-6), missing CDR3, stop codons, out-of-frame junctions, or ambiguous translated residues were removed. A V3J clonotype was defined by an identical inferred V gene, J gene, and CDR3 amino acid sequence. The percentage overlap between two repertoires was calculated by dividing the number of shared unique clonotypes by the size of the smaller repertoire. Richness of each repertoire was evaluated using RTK rarefaction, the Chao1 estimator, and Recon v2.1 estimates of unobserved clonotypes. OLGA was used to compute generation probabilities for all TCRbeta clonotypes that the gDNA method yielded from a few donors. TCRdb provides this immuneACCESS table in a form limited to in-frame rearrangements. Some clones are lacking; in checked studies, under half of them reflect an unresolved V gene, and why the rest are absent is not known. V and J calls and clone size are as listed in that table; D and trimming were resolved from the DNA. In all, the sample holds 2.3 million or so clones, and approximately 95% of those were seen once. The ten largest account for roughly 0.36% of the sample.

Relative to germline, V is 0 bases shorter and J is 6 bases shorter, with 10 bases between their ends. Sequences SGHRS (CDR1) and YFSETQ (CDR2) are obtained from the germline V gene. The CDR3 goes from the cysteine to the phenylalanine over 13 residues. Only the CDR3 DNA stays, 39 bases, in frame from base 1. The sequence links TRBV5-1 to TRBJ2-7, with TRBD2 perhaps the D gene, on 5 matching bases. What was sequenced was naive CD4+ T cells from PBMCs. The cell subset or site label here, explained by the study, means: CD45RA+ positively selected. This clonotype was sampled from a man younger than 35 in good health. Some clones in this sample may be carry-over from other donors' samples. The nucleotide sequence reads TGCGCCAGCAGCTTGGCCGGGGAAACCGAGCAGTACTTC. Translated, this gives CASSLAGETEQYF.